A selection of T cell receptor beta chains follows, all from one sample in a study of control samples from healthy donors and cancer patients. Libraries were prepared by immunoSEQ multiplex PCR; TCRdb keeps only in-frame clonotypes and omits some of them. The table records about 60,000 clones, approximately 85% of them present only once. Material: blood. Receptor source: a man aged 35 to 55 in good health. CDR3s include the opening cysteine and the closing phenylalanine or tryptophan. The D gene is left open where the match is weak. Clone size is given for some rows only: seen once, a few or many times, or a class if the clone is expanded.

j_call	d_call	clone_size	cdr3_length	v_call	cdr3_nt	cdr3_aa
TRBJ2-4	NA	NA	12	TRBV12-3/TRBV12-4	TGTGCCAGCAGTTTGGCCGGAAACATTCAGTACTTC	CASSLAGNIQYF
TRBJ2-5	TRBD1	NA	16	TRBV4-1	TGCGCCAGCAGCCAAGATCTCGCAGGGGGCGGTGAGACCCAGTACTTC	CASSQDLAGGGETQYF
TRBJ2-1	NA	NA	13	TRBV24-1	TGTGCCACTGGTAGCGGCGGGCTCAATGAGCAGTTCTTC	CATGSGGLNEQFF
TRBJ2-1	TRBD2	NA	15	TRBV19	TGTGCCACCACTCCCGCGGGAGGGCCGATCAATGAGCAGTTCTTC	CATTPAGGPINEQFF
TRBJ1-3	TRBD1	NA	16	TRBV6-6	TGTGCCAGCAGTCGATCGGACAGGGGCTCTGGAAACACCATATATTTT	CASSRSDRGSGNTIYF
TRBJ2-7	TRBD1	NA	15	TRBV25-1	TGTGCCAGCAGTGAGGGACAGGCGAACTCCTACGAGCAGTACTTC	CASSEGQANSYEQYF
TRBJ2-7	NA	NA	15	TRBV5-1	TGCGCCAGCAGCTTTGTGGCGGTAAGCTCCTACGAGCAGTACTTC	CASSFVAVSSYEQYF
TRBJ1-2	NA	NA	12	TRBV30	TGTGCCTCGGAGAGGGCAATCTATGGCTACACCTTC	CASERAIYGYTF
TRBJ1-4	NA	NA	15	TRBV15	TGTGCCACCAGCAGAGTTGGGGGGTTGGGCGAAAAACTGTTTTTT	CATSRVGGLGEKLFF
TRBJ1-2	NA	NA	14	TRBV6-1	TGTGCCAGCAGTGAGCATCCGGCTTGGGGTGGCTACACCTTC	CASSEHPAWGGYTF
TRBJ2-7	NA	NA	14	TRBV9	TGTGCCAGCAGCGTAGACAGGATAAACTACGAGCAGTACTTC	CASSVDRINYEQYF
TRBJ2-1	TRBD2	few	18	TRBV7-9	TGTGCCAGCAGCTCGGGTGCGGGAGGGCCAGGTGGGCACAATGAGCAGTTCTTC	CASSSGAGGPGGHNEQFF
TRBJ2-2	NA	few	16	TRBV27	TGTGCCAGCAGGTTAGAGGGCAGAGCTAACACCGGGGAGCTGTTTTTT	CASRLEGRANTGELFF
TRBJ2-5	TRBD2	NA	15	TRBV3-1/TRBV3-2	TGTGCCAGCAGCCAAGTGTCTAGCGGGAGTCAGACCCAGTACTTC	CASSQVSSGSQTQYF
TRBJ1-4	NA	NA	14	TRBV5-5	TGTGCCAGCAGCTTACGAGCAACTAATGAAAAACTGTTTTTT	CASSLRATNEKLFF
TRBJ1-1	NA	NA	16	TRBV7-2	TGTGCCAGCAGCTTAGATTGGGGATCCCAGAACACTGAAGCTTTCTTT	CASSLDWGSQNTEAFF
TRBJ1-4	TRBD1	NA	17	TRBV30	TGTGCCTGGAGCGGGAGACAGGGGGCAGTAGGTGGGGAAAAACTGTTTTTT	CAWSGRQGAVGGEKLFF
TRBJ2-3	NA	NA	16	TRBV9	TGTGCCAGCAGCGTAGAATCCCAAGGTGGAACAGATACGCAGTATTTT	CASSVESQGGTDTQYF
TRBJ2-7	NA	once	13	TRBV11-2	TGTGCCAGCAGCCCTAGTGGGCTTGGCGAGCAGTACTTC	CASSPSGLGEQYF
TRBJ1-1	NA	NA	15	TRBV7-2	TGTGCCAGCAGCTTAGGAGGGGCGGGTCGGACTGAAGCTTTCTTT	CASSLGGAGRTEAFF
TRBJ1-4	TRBD1	NA	13	TRBV29-1	TGCAGCGTTAGCTCGACAGGGGGTGAAAAACTGTTTTTT	CSVSSTGGEKLFF
TRBJ1-4	TRBD1	few	14	TRBV7-8	TGTGCCAGCAGCTTACGGGACAGAGATGAAAAACTGTTTTTT	CASSLRDRDEKLFF
TRBJ2-6	TRBD2	NA	16	TRBV7-2	TGTGCCAGCAGCTCCTCGGGGGGCTCTGGGGCCAACGTCCTGACTTTC	CASSSSGGSGANVLTF
TRBJ2-1	NA	NA	15	TRBV7-3	TGTGCCAGCAGCTTATGGCCTAGCTCCTACAATGAGCAGTTCTTC	CASSLWPSSYNEQFF
TRBJ1-5	NA	NA	15	TRBV6-5	TGTGCCAGCAGTTACCGCGGCAGACCAAATCAGCCCCAGCATTTT	CASSYRGRPNQPQHF
TRBJ2-1	TRBD2	few	14	TRBV28	TGTGCCAGCCACGAAGCGGGCCGGGGGGGTGAGCAGTTCTTC	CASHEAGRGGEQFF
TRBJ2-5	NA	NA	14	TRBV13	TGTGCCAGCAGCTCCCAGGGAGAGGGGGAGACCCAGTACTTC	CASSSQGEGETQYF
TRBJ2-2	NA	NA	16	TRBV19	TGTGCCAGTAGTATTATAGGCCGGACGAACACCGGGGAGCTGTTTTTT	CASSIIGRTNTGELFF
TRBJ2-1	TRBD2	NA	15	TRBV7-3	TGTGCCAGCAGCTTAGGATCTAGCGGGCGGTATGAGCAGTTCTTC	CASSLGSSGRYEQFF
TRBJ1-2	NA	once	14	TRBV6-4	TGTGCCAGCAGTGCCTTTCGACAGTCAAATGGCTACACCTTC	CASSAFRQSNGYTF
TRBJ1-1	TRBD1	NA	15	TRBV5-1	TGCGCCAGCAGGATCGTGACAGGGGCTAACACTGAAGCTTTCTTT	CASRIVTGANTEAFF
TRBJ2-3	NA	NA	11	TRBV6-6	TGTGCCAGCAGTTTTCAATATACGCAGTATTTT	CASSFQYTQYF
TRBJ1-1	NA	once	18	TRBV18	TGTGCCAGCTCACCAATTAAAAGGGGACCATCTTCCAACACTGAAGCTTTCTTT	CASSPIKRGPSSNTEAFF
TRBJ1-6	NA	NA	14	TRBV6-5	TGTGCCAGCAGTTTCGACGGGGGGAGTTCACCCCTCCACTTT	CASSFDGGSSPLHF
TRBJ2-5	TRBD2	NA	17	TRBV3-1/TRBV3-2	TGTGCCAGCAGCCAAGGTTTATTACCTAGCGGGGGGGAGACCCAGTACTTC	CASSQGLLPSGGETQYF
TRBJ1-1	NA	NA	11	TRBV29-1	TGCAGCGTCAGATTCGTGGGGAGAGCTTTCTTT	CSVRFVGRAFF